The following is a TCR beta chain sequence with its context. It has no known antigen specificity. One base away there is no much larger clone; base qualities are not given. The immunoSEQ Assay, a bias-controlled multiplex PCR, was used to amplify TCRbeta CDR3 regions from genomic DNA. In the source study's methods: Within the assay, amplification of reference gene primers was used to estimate how many nucleated cells each sample contained. Sequence reads were collapsed and filtered to measure the absolute abundance of every unique TCRbeta CDR3 rearrangement. Productive Simpson clonality was computed per sample as the square root of Simpson's diversity index over productive rearrangements. What TCRdb holds here is the immuneACCESS table cut down to in-frame rearrangements. Part of the clones is not present; checked against another copy, under half of the missing clones reflect an unresolved V gene, and the others are unexplained. The V and J calls and clone size are taken from that table; D and trimming were inferred from the DNA. This sample lists 80,000 or so clones; roughly 87% were detected once. Less than 2.5% of the sample belongs to the ten largest clones.

The sample comes from a study of blood T cell repertoires in COVID-19 (dated by TCRdb to 2020 to 2021). Describing the broader study: Collaborator samples came from the United States, Italy and Spain and covered acute and convalescent phases of COVID-19. The material from the prospective study consisted of cDNA or gDNA derived from T cells, B-cell-depleted T cells, or PBMCs. Deeply sampled blood TCRbeta repertoires from subjects exposed to, actively infected with, or recovered from COVID-19 were included in the dataset. A freely available public database, intended as a resource for researchers studying the immune response to SARS-CoV-2, is where the repertoires were released. The samples were drawn from the first 160 participants of the ongoing ImmuneRACE study and from more than 1,000 subjects provided by 6 global collaborators. A de-identified subject ID, COVID-19 status, age in years and sex were almost always included in the sample metadata. HLA class I and class II types, where available, came from metadata supplied by the sample provider rather than from assay-based typing. Here is what the overall study found, with its caveats: Clinical and demographic metadata were provided uncurated, with the amount varying by source and participant.

Each collaborating institution followed its own protocols to collect whole blood in K2EDTA tubes. For TCRbeta analysis, collaborator samples were shipped as frozen whole blood, as isolated PBMCs, or as DNA extracted from either sample type. CDR1 and CDR2, per the germline V gene, are MNHNS and SASEGT. V and J are trimmed by 3 bases and 3 bases, and the gene matches miss 8 bases of the junction. CDR3 length: 16 amino acids, cysteine to phenylalanine. The CDR3 DNA has 48 bases and is translated from base 1. This receptor was obtained from a man in his fifties with acute or convalescent COVID-19. The sequenced material came from peripheral blood. The chain is assembled from TRBV6-1 and TRBJ2-7; 10 junctional bases match TRBD2. The encoded CDR3 is CASSDWGWTSGYEQYF. In nucleotides, the sequence is TGTGCCAGCAGTGACTGGGGTTGGACTAGCGGCTACGAGCAGTACTTC.